A selection of T cell receptor beta chains follows, all from one sample in a study of patients and donors after allogeneic stem cell transplantation. TCRdb recomputed calls from the RT-PCR reads with MiXCR, one row per CDR3 protein. This table holds about 74,000 distinct CDR3 sequences, about 30% found once. Source material: blood, either unsorted or a sorted T cell fraction (not recorded which). These receptors were taken from a human donor who was either an allogeneic HSCT recipient or a stem cell or donor lymphocyte infusion donor (not recorded which). It is not recorded whose cells these are; they may come from a transplant donor. The CDR3 runs from the conserved cysteine through the conserved F or W. Fields, in order: D gene, J gene, clone size, V gene, CDR3 DNA, CDR3 protein. The D gene is left open where the match is weak. Expanded clones are given a class, and other clones once, few, many or no size at all.

>.|TRBJ1-3|few|TRBV7-2
TGTGCCAGCAGCTCACTGCGGGACTCTGGAAACACCATATATTTT
CASSSLRDSGNTIYF
>TRBD1|TRBJ2-3|.|TRBV5-1
TGCGCCAGCAGCAGACAGGGTGAGGGGACAGATACGCAGTATTTT
CASSRQGEGTDTQYF
>TRBD2|TRBJ2-1|once|TRBV11-2
TGTGCCAGCAGCTGGGACTACCAAGATGCGCAGTTCTTC
CASSWDYQDAQFF
>.|TRBJ2-6|.|TRBV27
TGTGCCAGCAAAGTCAGCCCGGCACTCTCGAGCTCTGGGGCCAACGTCCTGACTTTC
CASKVSPALSSSGANVLTF
>TRBD1|TRBJ2-7|.|TRBV30
TGTGCCTGGAGTGTACTAGGGGGCAGGAACGAGCAGTACTTC
CAWSVLGGRNEQYF
>.|TRBJ2-1|.|TRBV20-1
TGCAGTGCTAGAGACACTCGTTATAGCTCCTACAATGAGCAGTTCTTC
CSARDTRYSSYNEQFF
>TRBD2|TRBJ2-7|.|TRBV19
TGTGCCAGTAGTTTTAGGGGACTAGCGGGAGGTAGCTACGAGCAGTACTTC
CASSFRGLAGGSYEQYF
>.|TRBJ1-2|few|TRBV3-1
TGTGCCAGCAGCCACTGGTTAGGTCCACCTAACTATGGCTACACCTTC
CASSHWLGPPNYGYTF
>.|TRBJ2-5|few|TRBV7-2
TGTGCCAGCAGCTTATTTCAGGGAGAGACCCAGTACTTC
CASSLFQGETQYF
>.|TRBJ2-5|few|TRBV7-3
TGTGCCAGCAGCCGGGGTGGCGGTTTGGGAGAGACCCAGTACTTC
CASSRGGGLGETQYF
>.|TRBJ1-1|few|TRBV6-5
TGTGCCAGCAGTTACATGGTAGCCCCGAGCACTGAAGCTTTCTTT
CASSYMVAPSTEAFF
>TRBD2|TRBJ2-3|few|TRBV12-3/TRBV12-4
TGTGCCAGCAGGGGACTAGCAGCAGATACGCAGTATTTT
CASRGLAADTQYF
>TRBD2|TRBJ2-5|few|TRBV29-1
TGCAGCATGCGGACTAGCGGCGGAGAGACCCAGTACTTC
CSMRTSGGETQYF
>TRBD1|TRBJ2-7|.|TRBV20-1
TGCAGTGCTAGACTACAGGGGGCGGTGGGCGAGCAGTACTTC
CSARLQGAVGEQYF
>TRBD1|TRBJ1-1|few|TRBV5-1
TGCGCCAGCAGCAGGACAGGGGTTGAAGCTTTCTTT
CASSRTGVEAFF
>.|TRBJ2-1|few|TRBV5-1
TGCGCCAGCAGCCCGGGTCCGGGACACAATGAGCAGTTCTTC
CASSPGPGHNEQFF
>TRBD2|TRBJ2-2|few|TRBV12-3/TRBV12-4
TGTGCCGCGGGACTAGCGGGAGCCGGGGAGCTGTTTTTT
CAAGLAGAGELFF
>.|TRBJ1-1|few|TRBV18
TGTGCCAGCTCACCACCCCAGGGCACTGAAGCTTTCTTT
CASSPPQGTEAFF
>.|TRBJ1-1|few|TRBV6-2/TRBV6-3
TGTGCCAGCAGCACTCGACGCACCACTGAAGCTTTCTTT
CASSTRRTTEAFF
>.|TRBJ1-6|.|TRBV12-3/TRBV12-4
TGTGCCAGCAACCTAGCAGGCTATAATTCACCCCTCCACTTT
CASNLAGYNSPLHF
>.|TRBJ2-3|few|TRBV3-1
TGTGCCAGCAGCCAAGTAGAAGAGACAGATACGCAGTATTTT
CASSQVEETDTQYF